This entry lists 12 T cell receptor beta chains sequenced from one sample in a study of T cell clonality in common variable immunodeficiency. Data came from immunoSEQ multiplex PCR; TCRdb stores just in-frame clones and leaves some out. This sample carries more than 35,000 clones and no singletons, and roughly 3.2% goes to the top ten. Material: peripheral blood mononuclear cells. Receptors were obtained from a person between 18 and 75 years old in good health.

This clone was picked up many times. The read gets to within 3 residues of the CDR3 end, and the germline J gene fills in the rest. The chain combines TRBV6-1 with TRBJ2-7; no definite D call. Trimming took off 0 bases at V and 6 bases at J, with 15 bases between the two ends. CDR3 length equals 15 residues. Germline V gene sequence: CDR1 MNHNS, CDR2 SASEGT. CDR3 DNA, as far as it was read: TGTGCCAGCAGTGAAGCGTGGAAAGGGTTGGGCGAG. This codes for CASSEAWKGLGE. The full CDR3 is CASSEAWKGLGEQYF.

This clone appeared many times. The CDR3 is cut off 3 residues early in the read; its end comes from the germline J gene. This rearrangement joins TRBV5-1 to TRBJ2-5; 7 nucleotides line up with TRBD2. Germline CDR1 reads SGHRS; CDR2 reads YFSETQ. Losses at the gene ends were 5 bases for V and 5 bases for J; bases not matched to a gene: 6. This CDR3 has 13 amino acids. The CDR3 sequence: CASRGSGMETQYF. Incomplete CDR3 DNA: TGCGCCAGCAGAGGAAGCGGGATGGAGACC.

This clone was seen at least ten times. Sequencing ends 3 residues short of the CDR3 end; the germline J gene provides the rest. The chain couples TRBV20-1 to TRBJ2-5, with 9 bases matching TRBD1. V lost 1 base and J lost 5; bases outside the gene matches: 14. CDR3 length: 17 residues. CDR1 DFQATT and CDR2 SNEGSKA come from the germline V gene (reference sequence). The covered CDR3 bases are TGCAGTGCTAGAGCGATTTTGGGACAGGGTGTATTGGAGACC. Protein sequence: CSARAILGQGVLET. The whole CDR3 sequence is CSARAILGQGVLETQYF.

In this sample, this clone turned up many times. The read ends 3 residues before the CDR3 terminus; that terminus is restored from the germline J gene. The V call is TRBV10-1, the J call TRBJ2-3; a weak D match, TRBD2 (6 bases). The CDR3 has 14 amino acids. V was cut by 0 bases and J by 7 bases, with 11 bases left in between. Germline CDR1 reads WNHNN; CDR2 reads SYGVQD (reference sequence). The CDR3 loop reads CASSESAGTNTQYF. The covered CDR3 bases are TGCGCCAGCAGTGAGTCGGCGGGGACCAATACG.

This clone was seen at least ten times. The CDR3 sequence: CASSLTSGTYEQYF. Partial CDR3 DNA: TGCGCCAGCAGCTTAACTAGCGGGACCTACGAG. J is TRBJ2-7 and V is TRBV5-1, with 10 positions matching TRBD2. Read data end 3 residues before the CDR3 end; the end is taken from the germline J gene. Germline V gene sequence: CDR1 SGHRS, CDR2 YFSETQ. CDR3 length: 14 amino acids. The ends lost 2 bases at V and 2 bases at J; junction bases unmatched: 1.

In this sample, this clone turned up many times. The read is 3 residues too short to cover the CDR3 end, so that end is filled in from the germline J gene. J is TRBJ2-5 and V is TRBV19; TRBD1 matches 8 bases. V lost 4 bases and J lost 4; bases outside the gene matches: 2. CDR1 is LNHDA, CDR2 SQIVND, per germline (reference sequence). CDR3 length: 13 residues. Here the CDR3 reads CASSTTGAETQYF. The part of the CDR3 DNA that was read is TGTGCCAGTAGTACGACAGGGGCAGAGACC.

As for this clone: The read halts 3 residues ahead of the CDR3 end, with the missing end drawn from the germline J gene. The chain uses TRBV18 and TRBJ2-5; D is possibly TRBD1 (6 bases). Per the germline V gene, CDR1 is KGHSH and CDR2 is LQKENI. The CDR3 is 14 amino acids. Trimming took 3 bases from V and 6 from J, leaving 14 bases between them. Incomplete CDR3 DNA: TGTGCCAGCTCACCGAGAGAGGGGGTGCAGACC. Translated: CASSPREGVQT. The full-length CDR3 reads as CASSPREGVQTQYF.

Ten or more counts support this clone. The DNA read from the CDR3 is TGTGCCAGTAGTATAGATTCCAGACAGCCCTACACG. As protein: CASSIDSRQPYT. The complete CDR3 sequence is CASSIDSRQPYTQYF. The rearrangement uses TRBV19 and TRBJ2-3, with D possibly being TRBD1 (5 bases). The read terminates 3 residues before the CDR3 end, so the remaining end is supplied by the germline J gene. CDR1 is LNHDA, CDR2 SQIVND, per germline (reference sequence). This CDR3 contains 15 residues.

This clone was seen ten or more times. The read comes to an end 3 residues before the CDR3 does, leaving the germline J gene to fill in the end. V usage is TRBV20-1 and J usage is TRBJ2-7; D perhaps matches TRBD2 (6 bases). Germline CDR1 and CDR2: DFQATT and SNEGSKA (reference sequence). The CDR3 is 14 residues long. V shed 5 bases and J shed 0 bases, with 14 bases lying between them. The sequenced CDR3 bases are TGCAGTGCTCGCGCGGGGTGGCCCTCCTACGAG. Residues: CSARAGWPSYE. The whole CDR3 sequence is CSARAGWPSYEQYF.

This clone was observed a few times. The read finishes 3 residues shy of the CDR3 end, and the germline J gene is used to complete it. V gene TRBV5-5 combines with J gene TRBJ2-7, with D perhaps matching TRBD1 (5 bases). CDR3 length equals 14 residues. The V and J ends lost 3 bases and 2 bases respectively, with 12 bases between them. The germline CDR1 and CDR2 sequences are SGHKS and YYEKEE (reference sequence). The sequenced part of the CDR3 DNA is TGTGCCAGCAGCTCTGGACATTCGGCCTACGAG. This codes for CASSSGHSAYE. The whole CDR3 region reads CASSSGHSAYEQYF. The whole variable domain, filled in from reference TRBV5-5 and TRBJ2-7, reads DAGVTQSPTHLIKTRGQQVTLRCSPISGHKSVSWYQQVLGQGPQFIFQYYEKEERGRGNFPDRFSARQFPNYSSELNVNALLLGDSALYLCASSSGHSAYEQYFGPGTRLTVT.

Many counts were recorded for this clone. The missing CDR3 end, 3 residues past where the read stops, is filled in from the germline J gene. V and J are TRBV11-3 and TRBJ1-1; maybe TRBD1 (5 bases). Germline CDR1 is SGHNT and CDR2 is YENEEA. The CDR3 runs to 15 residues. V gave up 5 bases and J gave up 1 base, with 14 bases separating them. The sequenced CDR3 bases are TGTGCCAGCAGCCCCGGGGGGGTGGAGAACACTGAA. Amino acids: CASSPGGVENTE. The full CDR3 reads CASSPGGVENTEAFF.

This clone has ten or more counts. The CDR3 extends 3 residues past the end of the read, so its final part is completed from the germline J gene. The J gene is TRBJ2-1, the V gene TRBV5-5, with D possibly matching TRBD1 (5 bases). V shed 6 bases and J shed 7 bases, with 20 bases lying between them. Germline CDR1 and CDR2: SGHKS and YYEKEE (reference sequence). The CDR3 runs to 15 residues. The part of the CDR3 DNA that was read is TGTGCCAGCACCACAGGAACCTTTCGCGAGAATGAG. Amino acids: CASTTGTFRENE. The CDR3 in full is CASTTGTFRENEQFF.